The present T cell receptor beta chain was sequenced within a study of CD8+ T cells in alopecia areata. Turning to this clone: Its matching antigen is unknown.

Starting from PBMCs, sorting isolated CD4+ and CD8+ T cells. The CDR3 is 15 residues long. Per germline, CDR1 GTSNPN and CDR2 SVGIG (reference sequence). Trimming left V 5 bases short and J 4 bases short, with 18 bases between. Study conclusions and caveats: Patients showed less clear TCR sequence sharing than mice, possibly partly because of HLA diversity.

Sequencing used cDNA as its template, made by extracting RNA and reverse transcribing it. Libraries were prepared by immunoSEQ multiplex PCR; TCRdb keeps only in-frame clonotypes and omits some of them. The table has roughly 25,000 clones, roughly 52% seen once. The sequencing input was NKG2D-high CD8+ T cells sorted from blood. This rearrangement joins TRBV30 to TRBJ2-1; a possible D gene is TRBD1 (6 bases). This clonotype was obtained from a human donor with alopecia areata. Here the CDR3 reads CAWGGGLLLYNEQFF. The DNA for the CDR3 is TGTGCCTGGGGGGGCGGGCTTCTCCTTTACAATGAGCAGTTCTTC.